These 17 T cell receptor beta chains share one sample of origin, sequenced in a study of beta chain features in type 1 diabetes. Reverse transcribing all isolated RNA meant expressed TCRB transcripts were sequenced. Sequencing used immunoSEQ multiplex PCR; TCRdb keeps in-frame clones, though not all of them. The data show 300,000 or so clones, 7% to 9% seen once. The specimen sequenced was central memory CD4+ T cells from blood. The receptors stem from a woman aged 18-29 years in good health.

The genes are TRBV6-5 and TRBJ1-5; 7 bases align to TRBD1. Germline values: CDR1 MNHEY, CDR2 SVGAGI. The CDR3 covers 15 residues. The V segment lost 5 bases and the J segment 0 bases; nucleotides outside the gene matches: 4. CDR3 DNA: TGTGCCAGCAGTGGACAGGTCAATAGCAATCAGCCCCAGCATTTT. Its translation: CASSGQVNSNQPQHF.

J is TRBJ2-1 and V is TRBV19, with 10 positions matching TRBD1. The V and J ends lost 10 bases and 5 bases, in that order; junction bases with no gene match: 14. Germline values: CDR1 LNHDA, CDR2 SQIVND (reference sequence). The CDR3 runs to 16 residues. The CDR3: CATRQTRTGGDNEQFF. Written as DNA, the CDR3 is TGTGCCACCAGACAAACCAGGACAGGGGGGGACAATGAGCAGTTCTTC.

CDR3 amino acids: CASTRGWREGLNTGELFF. CDR3 nucleotides: TGTGCCAGCACCCGGGGATGGCGGGAGGGCCTTAACACCGGGGAGCTGTTTTTT. The genes are TRBV11-2 and TRBJ2-2; TRBD2 agrees at 9 bases. CDR1 and CDR2 from the germline V gene are SGHAT and FQNNGV. The CDR3 spans 18 residues. Trimming cost V 7 bases and J 2 bases; bases outside gene matches: 14.

This clone was seen more than once but under ten times. This chain uses TRBV9 with TRBJ2-1, with 8 bases aligning to TRBD2. Germline CDR1 SGDLS, CDR2 YYNGEE. V trimming: 0 bases; J trimming: 0 bases; junction bases outside the gene matches: 2. This CDR3 has 16 residues. The CDR3 DNA reads as TGTGCCAGCAGCGTAGAGAGCGGGAGCTCCTACAATGAGCAGTTCTTC. Its protein is CASSVESGSSYNEQFF.

This clone has just a few counts. The rearrangement uses TRBV19 and TRBJ2-3, with D perhaps matching TRBD2 (6 bases). V lost 3 bases and J 2 bases, leaving 15 bases between the germline ends. The germline V gene has CDR1 LNHDA and CDR2 SQIVND (reference sequence). This CDR3 has 16 amino acids. The CDR3 DNA sequence: TGTGCCAGTAGTATGGCGGCAGGAGGGTTCACAGATACGCAGTATTTT. The encoded protein is CASSMAAGGFTDTQYF.

This clone has more than one count but fewer than ten. Other DNA sequences from this sample encode an identical CDR3 as well. V gene TRBV11-2 combines with J gene TRBJ2-1, with TRBD2 matching over 11 bases. The CDR3 consists of 15 residues. The V and J ends lost 4 bases and 4 bases, in that order; junction bases with no gene match: 3. Germline CDR1 reads SGHAT; CDR2 reads FQNNGV. The CDR3 region is CASSSLAGGYNEQFF. DNA for the CDR3: TGTGCCAGCAGCTCCTTAGCGGGAGGGTACAATGAGCAGTTCTTC. Full variable domain (rest looked up from reference TRBV11-2 and TRBJ2-1): EAGVAQSPRYKIIEKRQSVAFWCNPISGHATLYWYQQILGQGPKLLIQFQNNGVVDDSQLPKDRFSAERLKGVDSTLKIQPAKLEDSAVYLCASSSLAGGYNEQFFGPGTRLTVL.

V and J are TRBV6-5 and TRBJ2-2; TRBD2 matches at 7 bases. Per germline, CDR1 MNHEY and CDR2 SVGAGI. The CDR3 length is 15 residues. The J segment lost 3 bases and the V segment lost 6 bases, leaving 7 bases of the junction unmatched. The DNA of the CDR3 is TGTGCCAGCAGACCCCTAGCGGAGTACACCGGGGAGCTGTTTTTT. It specifies CASRPLAEYTGELFF.

This clone was seen only a few times. The chain has TRBV9 and TRBJ2-7; the D gene is possibly TRBD1 (5 bases). This CDR3 contains 16 residues. V lost 3 bases and J lost 5, with 21 bases in between. Per the germline V gene, CDR1 is SGDLS and CDR2 is YYNGEE. Here the CDR3 reads CASSATGSVSWDEQYF. Written as DNA, the CDR3 is TGTGCCAGCAGCGCCACAGGCAGTGTTTCCTGGGACGAGCAGTACTTC.

Note on this clone: The sample has other DNA sequences that encode this CDR3 too. The chain combines TRBV2 with TRBJ1-4; D gene unclear. CDR1 is SNHLY and CDR2 is FYNNEI in the germline V gene. This CDR3 comprises 10 residues. V was trimmed by 9 bases and J by 5 bases, leaving 4 bases between them. The CDR3: CASGNEKLFF. CDR3 coding DNA: TGTGCCAGTGGAAATGAAAAACTGTTTTTT. Variable domain in full (rest from reference TRBV2 and TRBJ1-4): EPEVTQTPSHQVTQMGQEVILRCVPISNHLYFYWYRQILGQKVEFLVSFYNNEISEKSEIFDDQFSVERPDGSNFTLKIRSTKLEDSAMYFCASGNEKLFFGSGTQLSVL.

This clone occurred a few times. In the same sample, other DNA sequences code for this CDR3. The chain is built from TRBV5-1 and TRBJ2-1; the match to TRBD2 covers 7 bases. V shed 3 bases and J 7 bases; nucleotides not matched to a gene: 1. The CDR3 has 12 amino acids. The germline V gene encodes CDR1 SGHRS and CDR2 YFSETQ. CDR3 region: CASSWGGNEQFF. The CDR3 DNA reads TGCGCCAGCAGCTGGGGAGGGAATGAGCAGTTCTTC.

The chain links TRBV20-1 to TRBJ2-1; possible D gene TRBD2, 6 bases. The V and J ends lost 2 bases and 10 bases respectively, with 9 bases between them. The CDR3 consists of 11 residues. CDR1 and CDR2 (germline): DFQATT, SNEGSKA (reference sequence). The DNA of the CDR3 is TGCAGTGCTAGATCGGGACTCGAGCAGTTCTTC. Encoded protein: CSARSGLEQFF.

CDR3 protein: CASSLGITGMRGYTF. DNA of the CDR3: TGTGCCAGCAGCTTGGGAATAACAGGGATGCGAGGCTACACCTTC. The rearrangement links TRBV7-3 to TRBJ1-2, with a weak D call TRBD1 (6 bases). This CDR3 comprises 15 residues. CDR1 is SGHTA, CDR2 FQGTGA, per germline. V lost 3 bases, J lost 8 bases, and 19 bases lay in between.

The gene calls are TRBV19 and TRBJ1-1, with 7 bases aligning to TRBD1. Germline loops: CDR1 LNHDA, CDR2 SQIVND (reference sequence). The CDR3 runs 14 residues. Trimming removed 6 bases from V and 3 bases from J; junction bases left unmatched: 7. This chain's CDR3 is CASRNRGGDTEAFF. In nucleotides, the CDR3 is TGTGCCAGTAGGAACAGGGGAGGGGACACTGAAGCTTTCTTT.

This clone has more than one count but fewer than ten. V usage is TRBV6-5 and J usage is TRBJ2-4; perhaps TRBD1 as D (6 bases). Germline V CDR1 and CDR2: MNHEY, SVGAGI. Trimming shortened V by 7 bases and J by 1 base, and 8 bases separated the two germline ends. CDR3 size: 13 residues. This CDR3 is CASTGVAKNIQYF. CDR3 DNA sequence: TGTGCCAGCACAGGGGTTGCCAAAAACATTCAGTACTTC.

On this clone: This CDR3 is also generated by other DNA sequences in the sample. The chain carries TRBV11-2 and TRBJ2-5; D perhaps matches TRBD2 (5 bases). With 3 bases removed from V and 4 bases from J, the gap between germline ends came to 12 bases. This CDR3 contains 14 residues. CDR1 is SGHAT and CDR2 is FQNNGV in the germline V gene. CDR3 loop: CASSFSGYGETQYF. CDR3 DNA sequence: TGTGCCAGCAGCTTCTCGGGGTATGGAGAGACCCAGTACTTC.

The table lists this clone with many counts. The chain couples TRBV18 to TRBJ2-7; 8 nucleotides line up with TRBD1. There are 15 residues in the CDR3. The ends lost 3 bases at V and 6 bases at J; junction bases unmatched: 10. Per the germline V gene, CDR1 is KGHSH and CDR2 is LQKENI. The CDR3 region is CASSPQKTDRGEQYF. As DNA, the CDR3 is TGTGCCAGCTCACCCCAAAAAACCGACAGGGGCGAGCAGTACTTC.

V usage is TRBV20-1 and J usage is TRBJ1-1; D is perhaps TRBD1 (5 bases). The V gene's germline CDR1 is DFQATT and CDR2 SNEGSKA (reference sequence). The V gene lost 6 bases and the J gene lost 4 bases, with 9 bases spanning the gap. The CDR3 totals 11 residues. The CDR3 here is CSAGVATEAFF. The CDR3 DNA follows: TGCAGTGCGGGGGTGGCCACTGAAGCTTTCTTT.